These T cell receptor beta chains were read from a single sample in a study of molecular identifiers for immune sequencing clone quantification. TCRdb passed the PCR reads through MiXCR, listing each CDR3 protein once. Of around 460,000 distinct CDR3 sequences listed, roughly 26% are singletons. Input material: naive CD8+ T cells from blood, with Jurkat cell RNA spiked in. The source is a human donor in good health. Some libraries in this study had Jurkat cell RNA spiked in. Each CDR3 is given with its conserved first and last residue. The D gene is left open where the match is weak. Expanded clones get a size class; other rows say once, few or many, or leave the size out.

CDR3nt: TGTGCCAGCAGCTTTCTCCCACGTACCTACGAGCAGTACTTC; CDR3aa: CASSFLPRTYEQYF; v_gene: TRBV5-8; j_gene: TRBJ2-7; abundance: .; d_gene: .
CDR3nt: TGTGCCAGCAGCCAGGTCGGAGAATTTAACTATGGCTACACCTTC; CDR3aa: CASSQVGEFNYGYTF; v_gene: TRBV7-9; j_gene: TRBJ1-2; abundance: .; d_gene: .
CDR3nt: TGTGCCAGCAGTGATTCCACCTATACCCCCTTGGGCACGAACACTGAAGCTTTCTTT; CDR3aa: CASSDSTYTPLGTNTEAFF; v_gene: TRBV6-6; j_gene: TRBJ1-1; abundance: .; d_gene: .
CDR3nt: TGCAGTGCTAGCCCGGGGGGGGGGCCCTACGAGCAGTACTTC; CDR3aa: CSASPGGGPYEQYF; v_gene: TRBV20-1; j_gene: TRBJ2-7; abundance: once; d_gene: TRBD2
CDR3nt: TGCGCCAGCAGCCAAGGAAGGCATAGCACAGATACGCAGTATTTT; CDR3aa: CASSQGRHSTDTQYF; v_gene: TRBV4-1; j_gene: TRBJ2-3; abundance: many; d_gene: .
CDR3nt: TGTGCCAGCAGTCCAATTCGGAGAGGCCCTGAAAAACTGTTTTTT; CDR3aa: CASSPIRRGPEKLFF; v_gene: TRBV28; j_gene: TRBJ1-4; abundance: many; d_gene: .
CDR3nt: TGTGCCAGCACCCCGGGACAGGGGTACATGAACACTGAAGCTTTCTTT; CDR3aa: CASTPGQGYMNTEAFF; v_gene: TRBV5-6; j_gene: TRBJ1-1; abundance: .; d_gene: TRBD1
CDR3nt: TGTGCCAGCAGTCGCAGGGGGCTCAATCAGCCCCAGCATTTT; CDR3aa: CASSRRGLNQPQHF; v_gene: TRBV28; j_gene: TRBJ1-5; abundance: .; d_gene: TRBD1
CDR3nt: TGTGCCAGCAGCCCGACGGCAGGGGGGCTGAGGACTGAAGCTTTCTTT; CDR3aa: CASSPTAGGLRTEAFF; v_gene: TRBV7-2; j_gene: TRBJ1-1; abundance: .; d_gene: TRBD1
CDR3nt: TGTGCCAGCAGCCAGACTAGCGGGAACCAAGAGACCCAGTACTTC; CDR3aa: CASSQTSGNQETQYF; v_gene: TRBV5-5; j_gene: TRBJ2-5; abundance: few; d_gene: TRBD2
CDR3nt: TGTGCCAGCAGCTCCAGGACAGGGGGGGAAGAGACCCAGTACTTC; CDR3aa: CASSSRTGGEETQYF; v_gene: TRBV7-9; j_gene: TRBJ2-5; abundance: few; d_gene: TRBD1
CDR3nt: TGTGCCTGGAGTCCTGAGTACGAGCAGTACTTC; CDR3aa: CAWSPEYEQYF; v_gene: TRBV30; j_gene: TRBJ2-7; abundance: few; d_gene: .
CDR3nt: TGTGCCACCAGTGATGGGGGAAGCGGCAATGAGCAGTTCTTC; CDR3aa: CATSDGGSGNEQFF; v_gene: TRBV24-1; j_gene: TRBJ2-1; abundance: .; d_gene: .
CDR3nt: TGTGCCAGCAGCTTACCTTCGACGGCCAACACCGGGGAGCTGTTTTTT; CDR3aa: CASSLPSTANTGELFF; v_gene: TRBV7-9; j_gene: TRBJ2-2; abundance: .; d_gene: .
CDR3nt: TGTGCCAGCAGCTGGGGACTAGTAGAGACCCAGTACTTC; CDR3aa: CASSWGLVETQYF; v_gene: TRBV7-2; j_gene: TRBJ2-5; abundance: many; d_gene: TRBD2
CDR3nt: TGTGCCAGCAGTCACGGGGACAGGACCTACGAGCAGTACTTC; CDR3aa: CASSHGDRTYEQYF; v_gene: TRBV12-3/TRBV12-4; j_gene: TRBJ2-7; abundance: many; d_gene: TRBD1
CDR3nt: TGTGCCAGCAGCGTGGCCGCATCTGGGGCCAACGTCCTGACTTTC; CDR3aa: CASSVAASGANVLTF; v_gene: TRBV14; j_gene: TRBJ2-6; abundance: many; d_gene: .
CDR3nt: TGCAGTGCCCTGGCCAGCGCCCTCGTCACGCAGTATTTT; CDR3aa: CSALASALVTQYF; v_gene: TRBV20-1; j_gene: TRBJ2-3; abundance: few; d_gene: .
CDR3nt: TGCGCCAGCAGCTTGGGTCCACTGGGGGGGGGCACTGAAGCTTTCTTT; CDR3aa: CASSLGPLGGGTEAFF; v_gene: TRBV5-1; j_gene: TRBJ1-1; abundance: .; d_gene: .
CDR3nt: TGTGCCAGCAGTTACTCAAGGGGAGGTTACGAGCAGTACTTC; CDR3aa: CASSYSRGGYEQYF; v_gene: TRBV6-5; j_gene: TRBJ2-7; abundance: few; d_gene: .
CDR3nt: TGCGCCAGCAGCCAAGGATACTTGGGGGGGGCGAGCACAGATACGCAGTATTTT; CDR3aa: CASSQGYLGGASTDTQYF; v_gene: TRBV4-3; j_gene: TRBJ2-3; abundance: few; d_gene: .
CDR3nt: TGTGCCAGCAGCTTAGGTGGGACAGGGGTAAGAGAGACCCAGTACTTC; CDR3aa: CASSLGGTGVRETQYF; v_gene: TRBV7-9; j_gene: TRBJ2-5; abundance: few; d_gene: TRBD1
CDR3nt: TGTGCCAGCAGTTACAACCAGATTGACAGGGATCCTTATAGAGATACGCAGTATTTT; CDR3aa: CASSYNQIDRDPYRDTQYF; v_gene: TRBV6-2/TRBV6-3; j_gene: TRBJ2-3; abundance: few; d_gene: TRBD1
CDR3nt: TGCAGTGCTAGTGTGGGGGGAGTTTCCTACGAGCAGTACTTC; CDR3aa: CSASVGGVSYEQYF; v_gene: TRBV20-1; j_gene: TRBJ2-7; abundance: .; d_gene: .
CDR3nt: TGTGCCACCAGCAGAGGGATCGGAGAGACCCAGTACTTC; CDR3aa: CATSRGIGETQYF; v_gene: TRBV15; j_gene: TRBJ2-5; abundance: few; d_gene: .
CDR3nt: TGTGCCAGCAGTACGGGACAGGGGGCACCTCCGGATACGCAGTATTTT; CDR3aa: CASSTGQGAPPDTQYF; v_gene: TRBV6-5; j_gene: TRBJ2-3; abundance: few; d_gene: TRBD1
CDR3nt: TGCGCCAGCAGCCTAATGGACAGGGGCCAGCATGGCTACACCTTC; CDR3aa: CASSLMDRGQHGYTF; v_gene: TRBV4-1; j_gene: TRBJ1-2; abundance: .; d_gene: TRBD1
CDR3nt: TGTGCCAGCAGCTTAGGTGTCTTGAACACTGAAGCTTTCTTT; CDR3aa: CASSLGVLNTEAFF; v_gene: TRBV7-8; j_gene: TRBJ1-1; abundance: many; d_gene: .
CDR3nt: TGTGCCAGTAGTATATTTTCGGGGGAAAGTATTTCCTATGGCTACACCTTC; CDR3aa: CASSIFSGESISYGYTF; v_gene: TRBV19; j_gene: TRBJ1-2; abundance: .; d_gene: .
CDR3nt: TGTGCCAGCAGCTCAGGGAGCGGGATCTTTTCGGAGACCCAGTACTTC; CDR3aa: CASSSGSGIFSETQYF; v_gene: TRBV6-6; j_gene: TRBJ2-5; abundance: .; d_gene: TRBD2
CDR3nt: TGTGCCAGCAGTTTGGACAGAGCCTTAACAGTCACTGAAGCTTTCTTT; CDR3aa: CASSLDRALTVTEAFF; v_gene: TRBV28; j_gene: TRBJ1-1; abundance: few; d_gene: .